This T cell receptor (beta chain) appears in the sequencing data of a study of beta chain features in type 1 diabetes (dated by TCRdb to 2016 to 2019). For the wider study: Patients and healthy donors did not differ in mean age, gender distribution, total cell number or subset yield. Across all samples, some 100,000,000 sorted cells were examined, and cell number per subset correlated strongly with RNA yield. In the study, recently diagnosed type 1 diabetes patients and matched healthy donors were compared on the TCRB repertoires of their sorted circulating CD4+ T cell subsets. Whereas all 30 or so donors provided naive and central memory subsets, regulatory and stem cell-like memory subsets were isolated from just 8 patients and roughly eight healthy donors. Overall study results and their limits: A moderate but significant shortening of TCRB CDR3 length was observed in type 1 diabetes patients in all four CD4+ subsets. HLA sub-analyses involved small numbers of individuals, so any influence of HLA type on TCRB rearrangement remained unresolved. Shorter templates might have been favored by PCR, but patient and control samples were amplified and corrected together, so both groups would have been affected equally by any skew. The naive, central memory and regulatory TCRB repertoires appeared to resemble one another more closely among patients than among healthy donors. Because cDNA was sequenced instead of genomic DNA, highly expressing activated cells could be over-represented, though the groups showed no difference in activation or CD3 levels. At VDJ recombination sites, type 1 diabetes patients had fewer insertions and more deleted nucleotides, which implies abnormalities in thymic rearrangement.

Each donor gave one peripheral blood draw, averaging roughly 0.11 L, which was collected into heparinised tubes. Using a panel that included CD45RO, CCR7, CD25, CD127, CD95 and CD27, naive, central memory, regulatory and stem cell-like memory CD4+ T cells were sorted on a BD FACSAria II. Every sorted population had a purity above 98%. Right away, PBMCs were isolated by Lymphoprep density gradient centrifugation and were stained directly, with no culture step. So that batch effects would be minimized, each experiment stained and sorted samples in pairs, pairing one healthy donor with one patient. The High Capacity cDNA Reverse Transcription Kit was used to reverse transcribe all of the isolated RNA, meaning that expressed TCRB transcripts were what got sequenced. Deep immunoSEQ sequencing was applied to naive, central memory and regulatory T cell samples, giving an average of roughly 3.3 million total reads per sample. Sorted cells were lysed in RLT buffer, and RNA was extracted using DNase-treated RNeasy Micro or Mini kits according to cell number. To prevent cross-contamination, every cell subset was processed on its own, while patient and healthy donor samples were processed together. The immunoSEQ multiplex PCR was used to amplify TCRB sequences from cDNA, generating 87-bp fragments that spanned the CDR3 region. Amplicons were sequenced on the Illumina HiSeq platform. The study's processing was this. Synthetic template baselines were used to correct PCR bias computationally, reads within Hamming distance 2 were collapsed together, and singletons that could not be merged were discarded. Reads were aligned to IMGT to assign V, D and J genes, CDR3 length, and insertions or deletions at six rearrangement sites. Within each subset, clonotype counts were normalized to the number of sorted cells before true diversity and Gini coefficients were calculated with the tcR R package. Repertoire sharing was quantified using the overlap coefficient calculated on TCRB nucleotide sequences. TCRdb stores this immuneACCESS table with in-frame sequences only. Part of the clones is absent; in the studies checked, under half of the shortfall reflects unresolved V genes, and no reason is known for the rest. The V and J calls and clone size were taken over from that table, and D and trimming were inferred from the DNA. The sample has around 280,000 clones on record, under 8.5% of them singletons. The top ten hold under 1.3% of the sample.

From the germline V gene (reference sequence), CDR1 is LNHDA and CDR2 is SQIVND. V was cut back by 3 bases and J by 1 base, leaving a gap of 21 bases between them. There are 18 amino acids in the CDR3, from cysteine to phenylalanine inclusive. CDR3 DNA only is kept here, 54 bases in frame from base 1. On this clone itself: What antigen it recognizes has not been identified. Nothing much larger sits one base from this clone, and base qualities are not available.

The rearranged segments are TRBV19 and TRBJ2-5; perhaps TRBD1 is the D gene, with 6 bases matching. This sequence was found in a woman under 30 in good health. The sample was central memory CD4+ T cells from blood. DNA sequence: TGTGCCAGTAGTATGGGGGCCCCTACAGGGACGCCCCAAGAGACCCAGTACTTC. This gives the protein CASSMGAPTGTPQETQYF. Supplemented by the reference TRBV19 and TRBJ2-5 proteins around the CDR3, the complete variable domain is DGGITQSPKYLFRKEGQNVTLSCEQNLNHDAMYWYRQDPGQGLRLIYYSQIVNDFQKGDIAEGYSVSREKKESFPLTVTSAQKNPTAFYLCASSMGAPTGTPQETQYFGPGTRLLVL.